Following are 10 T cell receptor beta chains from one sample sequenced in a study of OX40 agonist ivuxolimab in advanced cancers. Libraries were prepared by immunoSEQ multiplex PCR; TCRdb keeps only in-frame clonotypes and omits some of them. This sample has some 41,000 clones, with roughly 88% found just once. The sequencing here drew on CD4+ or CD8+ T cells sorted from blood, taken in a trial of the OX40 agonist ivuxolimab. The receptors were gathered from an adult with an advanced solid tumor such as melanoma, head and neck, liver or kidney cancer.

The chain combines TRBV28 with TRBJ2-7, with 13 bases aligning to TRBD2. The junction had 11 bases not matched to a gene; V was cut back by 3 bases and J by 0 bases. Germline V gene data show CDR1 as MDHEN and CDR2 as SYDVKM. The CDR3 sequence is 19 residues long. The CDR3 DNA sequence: TGTGCCAGCAGTTTCCCGTTTGGGACTAGCGGGATTGGCTCCTACGAGCAGTACTTC. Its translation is CASSFPFGTSGIGSYEQYF.

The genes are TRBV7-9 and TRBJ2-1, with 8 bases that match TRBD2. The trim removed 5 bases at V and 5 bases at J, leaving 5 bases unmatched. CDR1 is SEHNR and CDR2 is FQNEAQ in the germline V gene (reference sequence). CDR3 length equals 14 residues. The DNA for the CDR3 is TGTGCCAGCAGCCGAAGCGGGGGTAACAATGAGCAGTTCTTC. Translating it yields CASSRSGGNNEQFF.

CDR3 nucleotide sequence: TGTGCCAGCAGCCCGGGGGGCAATCAGCCCCAGCATTTT. Amino acids: CASSPGGNQPQHF. The chain couples TRBV5-6 to TRBJ1-5; TRBD1 is a possible D gene (5 bases). The V end lost 4 bases, the J end lost 2 bases, and 7 bases lay between the germline ends. Germline CDR1 is SGHDT and CDR2 is YYEEEE. The CDR3 runs 13 residues. The variable domain in full, with the rest retrieved from reference TRBV5-6 and TRBJ1-5, is DAGVTQSPTHLIKTRGQQVTLRCSPKSGHDTVSWYQQALGQGPQFIFQYYEEEERQRGNFPDRFSGHQFPNYSSELNVNALLLGDSALYLCASSPGGNQPQHFGDGTRLSIL.

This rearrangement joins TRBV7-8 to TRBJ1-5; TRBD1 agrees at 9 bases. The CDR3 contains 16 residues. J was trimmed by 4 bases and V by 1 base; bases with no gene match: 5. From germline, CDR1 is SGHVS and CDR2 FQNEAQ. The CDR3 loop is CASSLDVGTGNQPQHF. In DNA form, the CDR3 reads TGTGCCAGCAGCTTAGATGTCGGGACAGGGAATCAGCCCCAGCATTTT.

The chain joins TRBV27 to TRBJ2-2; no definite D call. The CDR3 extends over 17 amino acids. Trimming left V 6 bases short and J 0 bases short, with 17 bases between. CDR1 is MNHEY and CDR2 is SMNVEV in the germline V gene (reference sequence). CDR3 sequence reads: CASSSSRMAANTGELFF. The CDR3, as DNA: TGTGCCAGCAGCTCGTCTCGGATGGCGGCGAACACCGGGGAGCTGTTTTTT.

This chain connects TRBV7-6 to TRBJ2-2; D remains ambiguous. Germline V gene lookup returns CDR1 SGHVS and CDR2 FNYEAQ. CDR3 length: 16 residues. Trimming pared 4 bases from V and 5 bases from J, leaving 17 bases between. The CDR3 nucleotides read TGTGCCAGCAGCTCCCTAGTGGGCGGCGTTACCGGGGAGCTGTTTTTT. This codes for CASSSLVGGVTGELFF.

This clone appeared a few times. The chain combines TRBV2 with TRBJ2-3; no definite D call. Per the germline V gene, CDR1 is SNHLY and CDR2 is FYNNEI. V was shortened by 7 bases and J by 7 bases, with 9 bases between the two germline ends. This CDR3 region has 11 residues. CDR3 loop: CASKSPYTQYF. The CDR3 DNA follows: TGTGCCAGCAAAAGCCCCTATACGCAGTATTTT. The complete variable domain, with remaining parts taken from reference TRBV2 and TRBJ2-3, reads EPEVTQTPSHQVTQMGQEVILRCVPISNHLYFYWYRQILGQKVEFLVSFYNNEISEKSEIFDDQFSVERPDGSNFTLKIRSTKLEDSAMYFCASKSPYTQYFGPGTRLTVL.

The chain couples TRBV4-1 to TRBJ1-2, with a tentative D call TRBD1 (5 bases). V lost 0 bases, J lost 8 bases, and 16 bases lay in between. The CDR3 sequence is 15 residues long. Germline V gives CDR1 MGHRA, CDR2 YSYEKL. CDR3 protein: CASSQDWDQTGGYTF. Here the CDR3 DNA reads TGCGCCAGCAGCCAAGATTGGGACCAGACTGGGGGCTACACCTTC.

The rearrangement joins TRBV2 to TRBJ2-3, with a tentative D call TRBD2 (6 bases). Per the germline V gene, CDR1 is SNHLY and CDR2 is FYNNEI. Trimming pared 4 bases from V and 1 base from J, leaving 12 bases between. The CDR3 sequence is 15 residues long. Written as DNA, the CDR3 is TGTGCCAGCAGTGCTCTGGGGGGAGGCACAGATACGCAGTATTTT. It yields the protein CASSALGGGTDTQYF.

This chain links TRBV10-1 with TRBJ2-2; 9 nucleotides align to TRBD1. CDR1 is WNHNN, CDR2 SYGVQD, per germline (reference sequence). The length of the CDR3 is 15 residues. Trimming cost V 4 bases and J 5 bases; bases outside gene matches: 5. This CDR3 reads CASSAGTGLTGELFF. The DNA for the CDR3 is TGCGCCAGCAGTGCCGGGACAGGGTTGACCGGGGAGCTGTTTTTT.